These 3 T cell receptor beta chains share one sample of origin, sequenced in a study of cytomegalovirus exposure and HLA in healthy donors. Both 60 Vbeta primers and 13 Jbeta primers went into the PCR. Clones were sequenced by immunoSEQ multiplex PCR, and TCRdb holds only the in-frame ones, with some missing. The sample has under 200,000 clones, 60% to 80% seen once. The source material was PBMCs. These receptor sequences come from a woman in her thirties or forties in good health and CMV-seropositive.

This chain links TRBV30 with TRBJ2-7; 8 bases map to TRBD1. V was pared by 1 base and J by 2 bases, with 7 bases of the junction left unmatched. This CDR3 comprises 15 residues. In germline, CDR1 is GTSNPN, CDR2 SVGIG (reference sequence). CDR3 amino acids: CAWSDLQGVPYEQYF. CDR3 coding DNA: TGTGCCTGGAGTGATTTACAGGGGGTACCCTACGAGCAGTACTTC.

This clone was seen many times. The chain links TRBV7-9 to TRBJ2-5; D unresolved. The length of the CDR3 is 15 residues. V was cut by 2 bases and J by 1 base, with 11 bases left in between. Germline-derived CDR1 and CDR2 are SEHNR and FQNEAQ (reference sequence). The CDR3: CASSLSMSIQETQYF. CDR3 in DNA: TGTGCCAGCAGCTTAAGTATGTCTATCCAAGAGACCCAGTACTTC.

This clone is a singleton in its sample. The V call is TRBV5-6, the J call TRBJ2-7; D unresolved. The CDR3 length is 12 residues. Looked up from germline, CDR1 is SGHDT and CDR2 is YYEEEE. Deletions cut 2 bases from V and 2 bases from J, with 5 bases between. DNA for the CDR3: TGTGCCAGCAGCTTATCAGCCTACGAGCAGTACTTC. This sequence encodes CASSLSAYEQYF.